A single sample is the source of the 21 T cell receptor beta chains below, sequenced in a study of long-term antiretroviral therapy in people with HIV. Survey level was the resolution at which the v3.0 immunoSEQ assay ran. Measured with immunoSEQ multiplex PCR; TCRdb has only the in-frame clones, and not every one. The table lists about 25,000 clones, about 86% of them singletons. This material consisted of unsorted PBMCs, taken at the start of antiretroviral therapy, before treatment. Source of these receptors: a woman aged 18-30 years with HIV.

The rearrangement joins TRBV5-1 to TRBJ2-2; TRBD2 is a possible D gene (6 bases). This CDR3 is built from 16 residues. With 0 bases removed from V and 6 bases from J, the gap between germline ends came to 15 bases. Germline-derived CDR1 and CDR2 are SGHRS and YFSETQ. The CDR3 DNA sequence: TGCGCCAGCAGCTTGGTAGATCCGGCTAGCGCCGGGGAGCTGTTTTTT. Amino acids: CASSLVDPASAGELFF.

The chain has TRBV9 and TRBJ2-3, with D possibly being TRBD1 or TRBD2 (6 bases each). The CDR3 loop spans 15 amino acids. The germline CDR1 and CDR2 sequences are SGDLS and YYNGEE. Trimming cost V 4 bases and J 4 bases, with 16 bases left between them. The CDR3 spells CASSPAWGASDTQYF. The CDR3 DNA sequence: TGTGCCAGCAGCCCCGCCTGGGGGGCCTCAGATACGCAGTATTTT. The full variable domain, rest sourced from reference TRBV9 and TRBJ2-3, is DSGVTQTPKHLITATGQRVTLRCSPRSGDLSVYWYQQSLDQGLQFLIQYYNGEERAKGNILERFSAQQFPDLHSELNLSSLELGDSALYFCASSPAWGASDTQYFGPGTRLTVL.

The V call is TRBV6-5, the J call TRBJ1-2; TRBD1 aligns across 7 bases. V was clipped by 6 bases and J by 7 bases; unmatched bases: 8. Germline CDR1 and CDR2: MNHEY and SVGAGI. The CDR3 has 13 amino acids. The DNA for the CDR3 is TGTGCCAGCAGGTGGGGGGAGGGGGCTGGCTACACCTTC. Translating gives CASRWGEGAGYTF.

The V gene is TRBV7-3, the J gene TRBJ2-2; D is perhaps TRBD2 (5 bases). The CDR3 has 18 residues. Per germline, CDR1 SGHTA and CDR2 FQGTGA. Trimming stripped 5 bases from V and 1 base from J, with 20 bases between. CDR3: CASSPLSGSRRNTGELFF. The CDR3, as DNA: TGTGCCAGCAGCCCCCTCAGTGGGAGCAGGAGGAACACCGGGGAGCTGTTTTTT.

The chain uses TRBV28 and TRBJ1-1; tentatively, D is TRBD1 (6 bases). Trimming took off 1 base at V and 8 bases at J, with 11 bases between the two ends. This CDR3 is 13 amino acids long. In germline, CDR1 is MDHEN, CDR2 SYDVKM. CDR3 coding DNA: TGTGCCAGCAGTTTATTGGGGGCCTGGGAAGCTTTCTTT. Protein product: CASSLLGAWEAFF. Filled out from reference TRBV28 and TRBJ1-1, the complete variable domain reads DVKVTQSSRYLVKRTGEKVFLECVQDMDHENMFWYRQDPGLGLRLIYFSYDVKMKEKGDIPEGYSVSREKKERFSLILESASTNQTSMYLCASSLLGAWEAFFGQGTRLTVV.

This chain uses TRBV7-9 with TRBJ2-7; D possibly matches TRBD1 or TRBD2 (5 bases each). This CDR3 has 14 residues. Per the germline V gene, CDR1 is SEHNR and CDR2 is FQNEAQ (reference sequence). V was trimmed by 5 bases and J by 7 bases, leaving 18 bases between them. The CDR3 protein is CASSLGAIRGEQYF. The CDR3 DNA sequence: TGTGCCAGCAGCCTCGGGGCCATCCGGGGAGAGCAGTACTTC.

The chain has TRBV11-2 and TRBJ2-6; D call uncertain. The V gene's germline CDR1 is SGHAT and CDR2 FQNNGV. The V end lost 5 bases, the J end lost 5 bases, and 19 bases lay between the germline ends. The CDR3 is made up of 17 amino acids. CDR3 amino acids: CASSDAQQQSRANVLTF. The DNA for the CDR3 is TGTGCCAGCAGCGATGCACAGCAACAAAGTCGGGCCAACGTCCTGACTTTC.

The V gene is TRBV7-2, the J gene TRBJ2-1; TRBD1 might be the D (5 bases). Germline loops: CDR1 SGHTA, CDR2 FQGNSA. This CDR3 region has 15 residues. V was shortened by 4 bases and J by 4 bases, with 14 bases between the two germline ends. The CDR3: CASSSAQGPYNEQFF. CDR3 nucleotide sequence: TGTGCCAGCAGCTCCGCTCAGGGTCCGTACAATGAGCAGTTCTTC.

The chain combines TRBV9 with TRBJ2-2; D possibly matches TRBD1 or TRBD2 (6 bases each). The CDR3 extends over 16 amino acids. Trimming removed 4 bases from V and 6 bases from J, with 19 bases in between. Germline V lookup: CDR1 SGDLS, CDR2 YYNGEE. The DNA of the CDR3 is TGTGCCAGCAGCCCACCGGGGGCTAGCGAATCCGGGGAGCTGTTTTTT. It translates to CASSPPGASESGELFF. The whole variable domain, remainder taken from reference TRBV9 and TRBJ2-2, is DSGVTQTPKHLITATGQRVTLRCSPRSGDLSVYWYQQSLDQGLQFLIQYYNGEERAKGNILERFSAQQFPDLHSELNLSSLELGDSALYFCASSPPGASESGELFFGEGSRLTVL.

In its sample, this clone was seen a few times. This chain uses TRBV23-1 with TRBJ1-1; possible D gene TRBD1, 5 bases. TRBV23-1 is classed as an ORF, of uncertain function. Trimming took 2 bases from V and 7 from J, leaving 11 bases between them. There are 13 residues in the CDR3. In DNA, the CDR3 is TGCGCCAGCAGTCAAGTGATTGGGGGTGAAGCTTTCTTT. It codes for CASSQVIGGEAFF.

The chain carries TRBV4-1 and TRBJ2-7; D is undetermined. Germline-derived CDR1 and CDR2 are MGHRA and YSYEKL. This CDR3 contains 14 residues. V lost 0 bases to trimming and J lost 2 bases, with 8 bases between them. Written as DNA, the CDR3 is TGCGCCAGCAGCCAAGAGGCACAGACCTACGAGCAGTACTTC. Its protein product is CASSQEAQTYEQYF.

This chain joins TRBV28 and TRBJ1-2; the match to TRBD1 covers 9 bases. Germline V CDR1 and CDR2: MDHEN, SYDVKM. With 6 bases clipped from V and 7 bases from J, the junction kept 6 bases outside the gene matches. The CDR3 consists of 13 residues. CDR3 amino acids: CASRFDRGGGYTF. In nucleotides, the CDR3 is TGTGCCAGCAGATTCGACAGGGGGGGTGGCTACACCTTC.

Only one count was recorded for this clone. The V and J genes are TRBV5-6 and TRBJ2-5; maybe TRBD1 (6 bases). The CDR3 totals 17 residues. With 4 bases removed from V and 4 bases from J, the gap between germline ends came to 23 bases. In germline, CDR1 is SGHDT, CDR2 YYEEEE. CDR3 residues: CASSLFPGATGRETQYF. The CDR3 DNA sequence: TGTGCCAGCAGCCTATTTCCAGGGGCTACAGGGCGAGAGACCCAGTACTTC.

V and J are TRBV6-5 and TRBJ2-7; 9 positions agree with TRBD2. This CDR3 has 14 amino acids. The V and J ends lost 0 bases and 3 bases, in that order; junction bases with no gene match: 0. Germline CDR1 is MNHEY and CDR2 is SVGAGI. CDR3 loop: CASSYSTSGYEQYF. CDR3 in DNA: TGTGCCAGCAGTTACTCGACTAGCGGCTACGAGCAGTACTTC.

The chain is built from TRBV5-6 and TRBJ1-2; possible D gene TRBD1, 6 bases. Germline CDR1 is SGHDT and CDR2 is YYEEEE. The V end lost 2 bases, the J end lost 5 bases, and 22 bases lay between the germline ends. The CDR3 has 17 amino acids. CDR3 DNA: TGTGCCAGCAGCTTAAATCGTAGGACAGAATCCTTATATGGCTACACCTTC. This translates into CASSLNRRTESLYGYTF.

The chain links TRBV6-4 to TRBJ2-1, with unresolved D. The germline V and J ends were trimmed by 0 bases and 11 bases, with 14 bases remaining between them. CDR3 length equals 14 residues. Germline assignment: CDR1 MRHNA and CDR2 SNTAGT. The CDR3 protein is CASSDSPRALQQFF. CDR3 in DNA: TGTGCCAGCAGTGACTCGCCCCGGGCCTTGCAGCAGTTCTTC.

V and J are TRBV27 and TRBJ1-1, with D perhaps matching TRBD1 (6 bases). Germline CDR1 is MNHEY and CDR2 is SMNVEV (reference sequence). Trimming removed 0 bases at V and 4 bases at J, with 9 bases between. The CDR3 is made up of 14 amino acids. CDR3 bases: TGTGCCAGCAGTTTATCGCAGGGGAGCACTGAAGCTTTCTTT. As protein: CASSLSQGSTEAFF.

This rearrangement joins TRBV6-1 to TRBJ2-3, with TRBD2 as a possible D gene (7 bases). The CDR3 runs 13 residues. The germline CDR1 and CDR2 sequences are MNHNS and SASEGT. The V gene lost 1 base and the J gene lost 12 bases, with 14 bases spanning the gap. The CDR3 protein is CASSEEGGIYQYF. For the CDR3, the DNA is TGTGCCAGCAGTGAAGAGGGGGGGATCTACCAGTATTTT.

The CDR3 region has the DNA TGTGCCAGCAGTCATGACGCGGGCCCGGTTGGCTACACCTTC. This sequence encodes CASSHDAGPVGYTF. The chain joins TRBV6-1 to TRBJ1-2; D gene uncertain. The germline V gene encodes CDR1 MNHNS and CDR2 SASEGT. The CDR3 totals 14 residues. V lost 5 bases, J lost 7 bases, and 17 bases lay in between.

Comments on this clone: At one end, the junction sequence differs from germline, possibly due to a read error. This chain uses TRBV7-3 with TRBJ1-2; D not resolved. Germline CDR1 reads SGHTA; CDR2 reads FQGTGA. CDR3 length: 12 residues. The CDR3 nucleotides are TGCGCCAGCAGCCAAGATCTCGGCGGCTACACCTTC. Encoded protein: CASSQDLGGYTF.

The V call is TRBV27, the J call TRBJ2-5; D uncertain. Trimming left V 0 bases short and J 4 bases short, with 6 bases between. This CDR3 contains 13 residues. The germline CDR1 and CDR2 sequences are MNHEY and SMNVEV (reference sequence). This chain's CDR3 is CASSLSVIETQYF. The CDR3 DNA reads TGTGCCAGCAGTTTATCCGTGATAGAGACCCAGTACTTC.